A single sample gave rise to the 21 T cell receptor beta chains below, sequenced in a study of blood T cell repertoires in COVID-19. TCRdb's table, derived via immunoSEQ multiplex PCR, lists solely in-frame clones and lacks some. The sample includes about 210,000 clones, 88% of them seen just once. Material: peripheral blood. The receptors here all came from a man aged 70 or older with acute or convalescent COVID-19.

This clone was observed a handful of times. The J gene is TRBJ1-2, the V gene TRBV10-1; TRBD1 is a possible D gene (5 bases). Trimming stripped 0 bases from V and 5 bases from J, with 16 bases between. Germline assignment: CDR1 WNHNN and CDR2 SYGVQD (reference sequence). The CDR3 has 16 residues. This chain's CDR3 is CASSESNFSQGYGYTF. The DNA of the CDR3 is TGCGCCAGCAGTGAGTCGAACTTTAGCCAGGGATATGGCTACACCTTC.

V usage is TRBV25-1 and J usage is TRBJ1-3; D call uncertain. Germline CDR1 reads MGHDK; CDR2 reads SYGVNS. This CDR3 comprises 15 residues. The V gene lost 1 base and the J gene lost 0 bases, with 7 bases spanning the gap. CDR3 sequence: CASSESGSSGNTIYF. CDR3 in DNA: TGTGCCAGCAGTGAATCTGGGAGCTCTGGAAACACCATATATTTT.

The chain has TRBV14 and TRBJ1-1, with a possible D match to TRBD1 (5 bases). The V gene's germline CDR1 is SGHDN and CDR2 FVKESK. The CDR3 length is 15 residues. The ends were cut back, 2 bases at V and 1 base at J, with 11 bases in the middle. CDR3 amino acids: CASSQSFDRNTEAFF. CDR3 sequence (DNA): TGTGCCAGCAGCCAATCCTTCGACAGGAACACTGAAGCTTTCTTT.

This clone has a single count. This sequence joins TRBV28 and TRBJ1-4; D gene uncertain. The ends were cut back, 6 bases at V and 1 base at J, with 15 bases in the middle. Germline V gene lookup returns CDR1 MDHEN and CDR2 SYDVKM. The CDR3 is 16 amino acids. As DNA, the CDR3 is TGTGCCAGCAGGCAGAGCGGGAGTCTAACTAATGAAAAACTGTTTTTT. Amino acid sequence: CASRQSGSLTNEKLFF. The whole variable domain, remainder taken from reference TRBV28 and TRBJ1-4, is DVKVTQSSRYLVKRTGEKVFLECVQDMDHENMFWYRQDPGLGLRLIYFSYDVKMKEKGDIPEGYSVSREKKERFSLILESASTNQTSMYLCASRQSGSLTNEKLFFGSGTQLSVL.

The V and J genes are TRBV2 and TRBJ1-1; D remains ambiguous. The germline CDR1 and CDR2 sequences are SNHLY and FYNNEI. Trimming stripped 6 bases from V and 4 bases from J, with 15 bases between. The CDR3 consists of 14 residues. The CDR3 DNA reads TGTGCCAGCAGCGGGAGAACCGAGGGCACTGAAGCTTTCTTT. Translating it yields CASSGRTEGTEAFF.

The gene calls are TRBV4-1 and TRBJ1-5; D gene unclear. V was clipped by 4 bases and J by 0 bases, with 7 bases between them. This CDR3 has 14 amino acids. CDR1 is MGHRA and CDR2 is YSYEKL in the germline V gene. CDR3 in amino acids: CASSPLVSNQPQHF. CDR3 DNA sequence: TGCGCCAGCAGCCCGTTAGTTAGCAATCAGCCCCAGCATTTT.

The V call is TRBV27, the J call TRBJ2-2, with TRBD2 matching 14 bases. After removal of 6 bases from V and 9 bases from J, the junction contained 9 bases not matched to a gene. CDR1 MNHEY and CDR2 SMNVEV come from the germline V gene (reference sequence). CDR3 length: 16 residues. The chain's CDR3 is CASSRPGLAGDRELFF. DNA for the CDR3: TGTGCCAGCAGCAGACCGGGACTAGCGGGAGATAGGGAGCTGTTTTTT.

The V and J genes are TRBV29-1 and TRBJ2-1; TRBD2 agrees at 7 bases. The CDR3 is made up of 14 amino acids. The J segment lost 4 bases and the V segment lost 1 base, leaving 4 bases of the junction unmatched. Germline V gene sequence: CDR1 SQVTM, CDR2 ANQGSEA. The CDR3 here is CSVEGGSKYNEQFF. In nucleotides, the CDR3 is TGCAGCGTTGAAGGCGGGAGTAAGTACAATGAGCAGTTCTTC.

The chain carries TRBV5-4 and TRBJ2-3; weak D call: TRBD1 (6 bases). The CDR3 has 16 amino acids. Germline V gene lookup returns CDR1 SGHNT and CDR2 YYREEE (reference sequence). The V gene lost 0 bases and the J gene lost 0 bases, with 11 bases spanning the gap. The CDR3 sequence is CASSLDRAPSTDTQYF. The CDR3 DNA reads TGTGCCAGCAGCTTGGACAGGGCCCCCAGCACAGATACGCAGTATTTT. Filled out from reference TRBV5-4 and TRBJ2-3, the complete variable domain reads ETGVTQSPTHLIKTRGQQVTLRCSSQSGHNTVSWYQQALGQGPQFIFQYYREEENGRGNFPPRFSGLQFPNYSSELNVNALELDDSALYLCASSLDRAPSTDTQYFGPGTRLTVL.

V and J are TRBV18 and TRBJ1-5; TRBD1 matches 7 bases. The CDR3 spans 15 residues. Germline CDR1 reads KGHSH; CDR2 reads LQKENI. Losses at the gene ends were 2 bases for V and 2 bases for J; bases not matched to a gene: 3. The CDR3 spells CASSPGGGGNQPQHF. The CDR3, as DNA: TGTGCCAGCTCACCAGGAGGGGGCGGCAATCAGCCCCAGCATTTT.

This sequence joins TRBV24-1 and TRBJ2-1; 8 bases fit TRBD2. This CDR3 is 15 amino acids long. Trimming removed 4 bases from V and 8 bases from J; junction bases left unmatched: 9. CDR1 KGHDR and CDR2 SFDVKD come from the germline V gene. The CDR3 protein is CATSDGTRGQDEQFF. Here the CDR3 DNA reads TGTGCCACCAGTGACGGGACTAGAGGGCAGGATGAGCAGTTCTTC.

This chain uses TRBV28 with TRBJ1-2; 7 positions agree with TRBD1. Trimming at V came to 3 bases and at J to 0 bases, leaving 7 bases not matched to a gene. Per the germline V gene, CDR1 is MDHEN and CDR2 is SYDVKM. The CDR3 length is 16 residues. CDR3 protein: CASSFRGRGSNYGYTF. DNA of the CDR3: TGTGCCAGCAGTTTCCGGGGCAGGGGGTCTAACTATGGCTACACCTTC.

This clone was seen just once. This sequence joins TRBV7-2 and TRBJ2-3; TRBD2 might be the D (5 bases). Trimming pared 5 bases from V and 2 bases from J, leaving 14 bases between. Germline V gene lookup returns CDR1 SGHTA and CDR2 FQGNSA. The CDR3 consists of 15 residues. CDR3 in DNA: TGTGCCAGCAGCCCCGGGCGGACTTCCACAGATACGCAGTATTTT. This encodes CASSPGRTSTDTQYF.

The chain has TRBV4-1 and TRBJ2-7, with a tentative D call TRBD1 (6 bases). This CDR3 spans 16 amino acids. Trimming took off 2 bases at V and 2 bases at J, with 16 bases between the two ends. Germline CDR1 and CDR2: MGHRA and YSYEKL. The CDR3 reads CASSQRMTGNPYEQYF. CDR3 in DNA: TGCGCCAGCAGCCAACGAATGACAGGTAATCCCTACGAGCAGTACTTC.

The chain employs TRBV5-1 and TRBJ1-1; 7 bases align to TRBD1. The ends lost 0 bases at V and 2 bases at J; junction bases unmatched: 7. Germline values: CDR1 SGHRS, CDR2 YFSETQ. This CDR3 region has 16 residues. CDR3 residues: CASSLARGQTNTEAFF. The CDR3 nucleotides are TGCGCCAGCAGCTTGGCGAGGGGGCAAACAAACACTGAAGCTTTCTTT.

This sequence joins TRBV20-1 and TRBJ2-1, with 10 bases lining up with TRBD2. CDR1 and CDR2 (germline): DFQATT, SNEGSKA (reference sequence). The CDR3 runs 19 residues. J lost 1 base, V lost 3 bases, and 15 bases had no gene match. CDR3 residues: CSASYSGRPSPLSYNEQFF. The CDR3, as DNA: TGCAGTGCTAGTTATAGCGGGAGGCCATCGCCACTTTCCTACAATGAGCAGTTCTTC.

The gene calls are TRBV19 and TRBJ2-2, with TRBD1 as a possible D gene (6 bases). The CDR3 runs 17 residues. Germline CDR1 LNHDA, CDR2 SQIVND (reference sequence). Between the trimmed V and J ends, which lost 5 bases and 0 bases, there was a span of 16 bases. The CDR3 is CASSHPTTGANTGELFF. CDR3 nucleotide sequence: TGTGCCAGTAGTCACCCCACGACAGGCGCGAACACCGGGGAGCTGTTTTTT.

There are a few counts of this clone. Distinct nucleotide sequences in the sample also encode this CDR3. The CDR3 is CASSLGLAGGGEQYF. CDR3 in DNA: TGTGCCAGCAGCTTAGGACTAGCGGGAGGAGGGGAGCAGTACTTC. The V and J genes are TRBV7-9 and TRBJ2-7; TRBD2 aligns across 13 bases. In germline, CDR1 is SEHNR, CDR2 FQNEAQ (reference sequence). The CDR3 runs to 15 residues. Germline trimming cut 1 base from V and 7 bases from J; bases unmatched to any gene: 4.

The chain has TRBV4-3 and TRBJ2-2, with a weak D call TRBD1 (5 bases). Germline V lookup: CDR1 LGHNA, CDR2 YSLEER. The CDR3 is 17 amino acids. With 0 bases removed from V and 6 bases from J, the gap between germline ends came to 17 bases. The CDR3 reads CASSQEIGQGSAGELFF. The CDR3 DNA reads TGCGCCAGCAGCCAAGAAATTGGGCAGGGAAGCGCCGGGGAGCTGTTTTTT.

The chain joins TRBV5-1 to TRBJ2-7, with 7 bases that match TRBD2. J lost 3 bases, V lost 2 bases, and 5 bases had no gene match. Germline CDR1 is SGHRS and CDR2 is YFSETQ. This CDR3 spans 14 amino acids. CDR3 sequence reads: CASSFAGASYEQYF. In DNA, the CDR3 is TGCGCCAGCAGCTTCGCGGGAGCAAGCTACGAGCAGTACTTC.

The rearrangement uses TRBV7-9 and TRBJ2-3; TRBD2 aligns across 7 bases. The CDR3 runs to 15 residues. The germline V gene encodes CDR1 SEHNR and CDR2 FQNEAQ (reference sequence). J was trimmed by 4 bases and V by 1 base; bases with no gene match: 5. The CDR3 reads CASSLGQRDADTQYF. The CDR3 bases are TGTGCCAGCAGCTTAGGTCAGCGGGATGCAGATACGCAGTATTTT.